The table lists the clone carrying this T cell receptor (beta chain) with a few counts. These data belong to a study of T cell changes during pregnancy in multiple sclerosis. Method: immunoSEQ multiplex PCR; TCRdb's copy keeps in-frame clones and lacks some. The sample holds 65,000 to 85,000 clones, about nine tenths seen once. Germline V gives CDR1 SGHNT, CDR2 YYREEE (reference sequence). Trimming took 4 bases from V and 0 from J, leaving 19 bases between them. CDR3 size: 18 residues. The clonotype originates from a female donor with multiple sclerosis, enrolled in a pregnancy study. This chain uses TRBV5-4 with TRBJ1-4; the D gene is possibly TRBD1 (6 bases). The sample was CD4+ T cells from peripheral blood mononuclear cells, taken after pregnancy. The CDR3 protein is CASSPGQHPGTTNEKLFF. CDR3 nucleotide sequence: TGTGCCAGCAGCCCCGGACAGCACCCAGGGACAACTAATGAAAAACTGTTTTTT.